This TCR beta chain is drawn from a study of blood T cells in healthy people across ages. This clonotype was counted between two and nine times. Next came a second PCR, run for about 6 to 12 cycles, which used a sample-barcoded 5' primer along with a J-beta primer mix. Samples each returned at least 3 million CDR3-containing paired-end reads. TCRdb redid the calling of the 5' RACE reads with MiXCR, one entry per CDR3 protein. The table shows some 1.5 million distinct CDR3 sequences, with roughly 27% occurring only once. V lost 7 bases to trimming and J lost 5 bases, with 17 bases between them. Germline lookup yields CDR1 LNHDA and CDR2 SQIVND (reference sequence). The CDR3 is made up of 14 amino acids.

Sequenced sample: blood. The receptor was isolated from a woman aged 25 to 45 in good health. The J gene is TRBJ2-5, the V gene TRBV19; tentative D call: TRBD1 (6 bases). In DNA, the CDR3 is TGTGCCAGTAACCCAGGGGAGCCGGAGGAGACCCAGTACTTC. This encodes CASNPGEPEETQYF. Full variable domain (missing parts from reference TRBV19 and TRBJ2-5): DGGITQSPKYLFRKEGQNVTLSCEQNLNHDAMYWYRQDPGQGLRLIYYSQIVNDFQKGDIAEGYSVSREKKESFPLTVTSAQKNPTAFYLCASNPGEPEETQYFGPGTRLLVL.